This T cell receptor (beta chain) was sequenced during a study of breast tumors, draining lymph nodes, adjacent tissues. Study-wide points: Luminal-like breast cancer showed significantly greater tumor-nontumor repertoire similarity than basal-like breast cancer did. That most tumor T cells come from lymph nodes remained unproven. Findings are consistent with lymph node origin and intratumoral expansion of most tumor T cells.

As concerns this clonotype: Its antigen is still unknown. A junction boundary mismatches the germline segment, possibly from a read error.

Breast cancer patients provided tissue from their axillary draining lymph nodes. TCRdb itself ran the multiplex PCR reads through MiXCR, one entry per CDR3 protein. Altogether about 270,000 distinct CDR3 sequences are present, about 33% being singletons, with the ten largest covering around 1%. This CDR3 spans 18 amino acids. Per the germline V gene, CDR1 is MGHRA and CDR2 is YSYEKL. This clonotype was obtained from a female donor with breast cancer. Some clones in this sample may be carry-over from other donors' samples. The source material was axillary lymph node tissue. V usage is TRBV4-1 and J usage is TRBJ2-4; 12 bases agree with TRBD2. Written as DNA, the CDR3 is TGCGCCAGCGGCCAAGGCCTAGCGGGAGGGCCTGCCAAAAACATTCAGTACTTC. Protein product: CASGQGLAGGPAKNIQYF.